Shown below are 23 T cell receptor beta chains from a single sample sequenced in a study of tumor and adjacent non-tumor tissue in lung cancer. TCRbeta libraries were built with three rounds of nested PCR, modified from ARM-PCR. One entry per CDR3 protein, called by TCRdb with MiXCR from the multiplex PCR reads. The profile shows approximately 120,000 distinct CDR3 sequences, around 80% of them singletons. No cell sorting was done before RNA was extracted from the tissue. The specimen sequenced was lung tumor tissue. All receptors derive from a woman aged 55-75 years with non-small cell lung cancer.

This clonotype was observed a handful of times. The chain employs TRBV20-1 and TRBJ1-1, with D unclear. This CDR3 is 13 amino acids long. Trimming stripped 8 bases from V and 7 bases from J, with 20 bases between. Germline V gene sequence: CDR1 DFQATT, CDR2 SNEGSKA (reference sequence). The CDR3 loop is CSPSIQRMDEAFF. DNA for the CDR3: TGCAGTCCATCAATACAGCGGATGGATGAAGCTTTCTTT.

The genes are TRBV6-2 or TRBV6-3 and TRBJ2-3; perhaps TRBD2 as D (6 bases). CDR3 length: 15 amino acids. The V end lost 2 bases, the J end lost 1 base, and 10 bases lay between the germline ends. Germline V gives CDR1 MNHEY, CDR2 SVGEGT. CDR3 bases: TGTGCCAGCAGTTACCTAGCGACCTGCACAGATACGCAGTATTTT. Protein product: CASSYLATCTDTQYF.

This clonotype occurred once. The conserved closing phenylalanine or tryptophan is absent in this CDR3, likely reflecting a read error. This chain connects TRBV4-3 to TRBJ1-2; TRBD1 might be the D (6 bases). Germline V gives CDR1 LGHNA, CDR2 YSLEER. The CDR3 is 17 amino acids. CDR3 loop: CTSSQDTNRVFQYGYTL. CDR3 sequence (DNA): TGCACCAGCAGCCAAGACACGAACAGGGTGTTTCAGTATGGCTACACCTTA.

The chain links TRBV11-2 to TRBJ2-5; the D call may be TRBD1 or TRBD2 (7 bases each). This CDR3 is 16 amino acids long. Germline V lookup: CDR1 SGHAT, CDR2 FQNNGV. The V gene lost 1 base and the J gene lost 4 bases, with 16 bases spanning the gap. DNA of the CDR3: TGTGCCAGCAGCTTAGGGACAGGAGGGGGGGCAGAGACCCAGTACTTC. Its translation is CASSLGTGGGAETQYF.

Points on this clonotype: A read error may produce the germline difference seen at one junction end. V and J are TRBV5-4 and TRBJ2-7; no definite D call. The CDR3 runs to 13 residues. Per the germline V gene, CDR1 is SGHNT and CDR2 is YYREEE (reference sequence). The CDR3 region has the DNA TGTGACAGCAGTAAAGATACGTTCTACGAGCAGTACTTC. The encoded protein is CDSSKDTFYEQYF.

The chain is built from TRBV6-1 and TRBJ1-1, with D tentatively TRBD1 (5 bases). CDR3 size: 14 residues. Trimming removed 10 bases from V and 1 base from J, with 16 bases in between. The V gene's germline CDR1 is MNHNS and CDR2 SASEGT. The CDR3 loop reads CANSYDSPNTEAFF. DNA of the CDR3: TGTGCCAATAGCTACGACAGCCCGAACACTGAAGCTTTCTTT.

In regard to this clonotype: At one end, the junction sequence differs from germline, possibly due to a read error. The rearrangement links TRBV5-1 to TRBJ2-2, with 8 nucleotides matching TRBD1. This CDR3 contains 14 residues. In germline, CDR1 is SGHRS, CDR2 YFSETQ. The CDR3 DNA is TGCGCCAGCTCGACAGGGGATACCACCAGGGAGCTGTTTTTT. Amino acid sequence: CASSTGDTTRELFF.

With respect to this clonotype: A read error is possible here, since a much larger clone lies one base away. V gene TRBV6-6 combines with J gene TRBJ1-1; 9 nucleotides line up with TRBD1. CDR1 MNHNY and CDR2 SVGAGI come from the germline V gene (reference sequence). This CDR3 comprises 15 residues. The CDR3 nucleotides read TGTGCCAGCAGTTACTCGGGACAGGGTGGCACTGAAGCTCTCTTT. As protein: CASSYSGQGGTEALF.

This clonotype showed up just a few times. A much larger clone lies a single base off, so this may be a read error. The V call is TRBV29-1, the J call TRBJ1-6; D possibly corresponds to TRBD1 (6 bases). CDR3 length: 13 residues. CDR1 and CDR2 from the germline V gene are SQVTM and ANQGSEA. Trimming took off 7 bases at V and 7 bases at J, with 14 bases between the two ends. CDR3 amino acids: CSAAGGPNSPLHF. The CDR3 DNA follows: TGCAGCGCTGCTGGGGGGCCCAATTCACCCCTCCACTTT.

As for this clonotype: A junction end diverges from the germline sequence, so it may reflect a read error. The CDR3 protein is CSALTGDEKLLF. The CDR3 region has the DNA TGCAGTGCCTTGACAGGGGACGAAAAACTGCTTTTT. This chain uses TRBV29-1 with TRBJ1-4, with 8 bases identical to TRBD1. CDR1 and CDR2 from the germline V gene are SQVTM and ANQGSEA. The CDR3 totals 12 residues.

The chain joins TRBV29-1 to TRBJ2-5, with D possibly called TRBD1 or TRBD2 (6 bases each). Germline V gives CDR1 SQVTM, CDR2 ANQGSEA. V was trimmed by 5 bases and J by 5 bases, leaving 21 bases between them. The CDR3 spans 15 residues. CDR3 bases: TGCAGCGTTCGCCCTCCGGGGGCCCAGGGGGAGACCCAGTACTTC. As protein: CSVRPPGAQGETQYF.

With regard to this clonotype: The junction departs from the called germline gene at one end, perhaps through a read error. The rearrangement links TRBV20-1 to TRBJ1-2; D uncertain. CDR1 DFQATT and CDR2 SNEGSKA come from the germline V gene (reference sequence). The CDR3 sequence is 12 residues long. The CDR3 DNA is TGCAGTGCTACTCCTACCTACTATGCCTACACCTTC. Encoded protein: CSATPTYYAYTF.

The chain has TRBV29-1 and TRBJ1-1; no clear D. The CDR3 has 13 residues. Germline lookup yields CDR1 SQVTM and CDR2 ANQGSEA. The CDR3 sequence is CNARKDLNTEAFF. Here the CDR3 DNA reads TGCAACGCGCGAAAGGATCTTAACACTGAAGCTTTCTTT.

The CDR3 sequence: CASGLVQVILYGYTF. DNA for the CDR3: TGTGCTAGTGGTTTGGTACAGGTTATCCTCTATGGCTACACCTTC. The chain joins TRBV12-5 to TRBJ1-2; D may be TRBD1 (5 bases). The CDR3 has 15 residues. The germline V and J ends were trimmed by 0 bases and 4 bases, with 12 bases remaining between them. CDR1 is LGHNT, CDR2 FRNRAP, per germline. The full variable domain, its missing parts supplied by reference TRBV12-5 and TRBJ1-2, is DARVTQTPRHKVTEMGQEVTMRCQPILGHNTVFWYRQTMMQGLELLAYFRNRAPLDDSGMPKDRFSAEMPDATLATLKIQPSEPRDSAVYFCASGLVQVILYGYTFGSGTRLTVV.

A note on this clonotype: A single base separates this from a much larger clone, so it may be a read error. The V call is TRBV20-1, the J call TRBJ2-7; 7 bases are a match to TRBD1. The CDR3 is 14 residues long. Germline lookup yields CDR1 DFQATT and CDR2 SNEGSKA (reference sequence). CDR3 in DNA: TGCAGTGTTAGAGATTCCGGGACAGTGTACGAGCAGTACTTC. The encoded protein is CSVRDSGTVYEQYF.

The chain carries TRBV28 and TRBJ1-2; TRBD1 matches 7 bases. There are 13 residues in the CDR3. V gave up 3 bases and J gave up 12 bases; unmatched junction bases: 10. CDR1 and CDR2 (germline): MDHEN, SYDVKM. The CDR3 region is CASSLRQGEGHTF. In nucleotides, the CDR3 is TGTGCCAGCAGTTTGAGGCAGGGGGAGGGCCACACCTTC.

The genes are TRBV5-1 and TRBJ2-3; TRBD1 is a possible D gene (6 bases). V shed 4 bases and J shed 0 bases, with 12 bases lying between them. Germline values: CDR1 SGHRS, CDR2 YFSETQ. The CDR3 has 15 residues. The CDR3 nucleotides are TGCGCCAGCAGCATACAGGGTGCAAGCACAGATACGCAGTATTTT. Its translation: CASSIQGASTDTQYF.

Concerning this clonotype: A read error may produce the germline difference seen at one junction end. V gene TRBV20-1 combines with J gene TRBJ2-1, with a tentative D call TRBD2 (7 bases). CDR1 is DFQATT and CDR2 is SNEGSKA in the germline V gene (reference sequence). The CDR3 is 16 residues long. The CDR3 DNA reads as TGCAGTGTTAGAGAGTGTCAAGGGGGGGCGTACAATGAGCAGTTCTTC. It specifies CSVRECQGGAYNEQFF.

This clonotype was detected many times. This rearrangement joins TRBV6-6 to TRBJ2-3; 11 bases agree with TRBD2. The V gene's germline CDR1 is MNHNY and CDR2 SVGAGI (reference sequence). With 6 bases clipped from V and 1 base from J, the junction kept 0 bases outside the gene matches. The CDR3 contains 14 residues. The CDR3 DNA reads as TGTGCCAGCAGACTAGCGGGGGGCACAGATACGCAGTATTTT. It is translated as CASRLAGGTDTQYF.

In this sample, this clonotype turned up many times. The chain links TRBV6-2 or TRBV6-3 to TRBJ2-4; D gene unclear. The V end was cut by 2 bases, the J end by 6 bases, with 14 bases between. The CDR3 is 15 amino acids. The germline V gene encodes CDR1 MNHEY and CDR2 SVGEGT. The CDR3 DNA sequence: TGTGCCAGCAGTTACGAGGCGGCTTACCTAAACATTCAGTACTTC. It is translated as CASSYEAAYLNIQYF.

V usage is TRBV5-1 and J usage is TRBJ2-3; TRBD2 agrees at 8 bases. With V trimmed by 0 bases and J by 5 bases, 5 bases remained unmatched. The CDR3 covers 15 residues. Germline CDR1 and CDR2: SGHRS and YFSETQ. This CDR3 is CASSLAGRGEDTQYF. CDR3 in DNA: TGCGCCAGCAGCTTGGCCGGGCGGGGGGAAGATACGCAGTATTTT.

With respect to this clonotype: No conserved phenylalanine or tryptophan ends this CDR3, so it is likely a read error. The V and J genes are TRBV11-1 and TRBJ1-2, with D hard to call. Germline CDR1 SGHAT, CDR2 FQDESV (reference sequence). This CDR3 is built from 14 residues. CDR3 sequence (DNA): TGTGCCGGCAGCTCACAGAGCCCGCTCTATGGCTACACCTAC. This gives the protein CAGSSQSPLYGYTY.

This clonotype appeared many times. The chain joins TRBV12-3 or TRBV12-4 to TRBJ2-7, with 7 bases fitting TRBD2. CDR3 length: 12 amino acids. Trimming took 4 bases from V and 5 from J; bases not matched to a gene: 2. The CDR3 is CASSWGGNEQYF. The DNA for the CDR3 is TGTGCCAGCAGTTGGGGAGGGAACGAGCAGTACTTC.